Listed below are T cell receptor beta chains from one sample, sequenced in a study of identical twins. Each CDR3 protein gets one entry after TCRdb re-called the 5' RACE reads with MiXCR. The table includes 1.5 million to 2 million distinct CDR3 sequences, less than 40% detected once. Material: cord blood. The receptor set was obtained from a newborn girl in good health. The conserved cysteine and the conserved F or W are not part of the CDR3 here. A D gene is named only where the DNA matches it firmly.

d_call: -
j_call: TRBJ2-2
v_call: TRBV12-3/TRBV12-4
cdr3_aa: ASNSLGTGELF

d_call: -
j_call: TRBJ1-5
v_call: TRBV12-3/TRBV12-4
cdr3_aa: ASSLRRVSNQPQH

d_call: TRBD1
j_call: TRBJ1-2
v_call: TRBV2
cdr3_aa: ASSGQENYGYT

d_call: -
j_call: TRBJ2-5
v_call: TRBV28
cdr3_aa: ASSFLQPPGTQY

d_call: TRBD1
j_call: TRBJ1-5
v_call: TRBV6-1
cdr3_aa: AKRPGTGEGDSNQPQH

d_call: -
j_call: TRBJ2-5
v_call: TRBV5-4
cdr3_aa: ASSLSANQETQY

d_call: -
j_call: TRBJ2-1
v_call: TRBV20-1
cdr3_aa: SAPPPNKPNEQF

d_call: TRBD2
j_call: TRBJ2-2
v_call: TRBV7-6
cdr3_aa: ASSLAPGGYAGELF

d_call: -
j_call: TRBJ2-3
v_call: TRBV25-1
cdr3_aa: ASSETGTRKQY

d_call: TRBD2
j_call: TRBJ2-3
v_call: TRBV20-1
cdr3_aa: SARVGGDSTDTQY

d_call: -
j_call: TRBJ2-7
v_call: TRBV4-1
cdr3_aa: ASSQVFMALSPYEQY

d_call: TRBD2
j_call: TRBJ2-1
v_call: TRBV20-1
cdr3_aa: SAREGTNNEQF

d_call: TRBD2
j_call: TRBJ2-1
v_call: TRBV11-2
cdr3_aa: ASSLGAGGMSSYNEQF

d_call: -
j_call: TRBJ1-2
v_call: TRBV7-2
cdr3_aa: ASSSRSGGNYGYT

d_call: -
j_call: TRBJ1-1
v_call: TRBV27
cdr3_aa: ASSFIWGMNTEAF

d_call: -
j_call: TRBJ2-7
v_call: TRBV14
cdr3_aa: ASSRRGGTYEQY

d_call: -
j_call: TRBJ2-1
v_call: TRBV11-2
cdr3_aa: ASSLYSGGGNEQF

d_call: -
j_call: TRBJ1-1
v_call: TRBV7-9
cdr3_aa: ASSLRRGRLNTEAF

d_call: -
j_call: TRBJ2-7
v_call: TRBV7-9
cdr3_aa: ASSFPGPTYEQY

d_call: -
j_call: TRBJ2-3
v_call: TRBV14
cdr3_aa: ASSQTDPDTQY

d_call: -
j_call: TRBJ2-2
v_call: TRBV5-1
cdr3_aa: ASSVRPAGELF

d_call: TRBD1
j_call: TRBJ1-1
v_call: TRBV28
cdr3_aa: ASSTYRGENTEAF

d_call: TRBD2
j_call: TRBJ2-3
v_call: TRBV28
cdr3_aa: ASSLWRELADTQY

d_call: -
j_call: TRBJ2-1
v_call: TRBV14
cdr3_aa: ASSPSGLPRGNEQF

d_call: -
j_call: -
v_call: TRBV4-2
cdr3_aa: ASSQVLSGQIANEQY

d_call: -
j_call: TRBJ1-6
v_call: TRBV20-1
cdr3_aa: SAREGPNSLLH

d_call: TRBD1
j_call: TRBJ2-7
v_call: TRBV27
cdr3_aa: ASSSVGQGYYEQY

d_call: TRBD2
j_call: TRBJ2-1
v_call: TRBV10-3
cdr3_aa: AILAGDRSYNEQF

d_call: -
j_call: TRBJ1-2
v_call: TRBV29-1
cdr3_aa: SAYGTSNYGYT

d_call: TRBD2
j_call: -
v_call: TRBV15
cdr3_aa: ATSRDYGGAGYNEQY

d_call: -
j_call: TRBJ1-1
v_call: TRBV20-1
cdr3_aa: SARARFEAF

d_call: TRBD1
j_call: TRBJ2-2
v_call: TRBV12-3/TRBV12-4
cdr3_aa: ASNIWPQGATGELF

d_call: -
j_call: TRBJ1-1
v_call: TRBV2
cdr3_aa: ASSEWGAGTEAF

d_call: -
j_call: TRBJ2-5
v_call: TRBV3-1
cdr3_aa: ASSSDYQETQY

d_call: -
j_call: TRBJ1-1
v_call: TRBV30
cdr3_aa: AWTLGTITEAF

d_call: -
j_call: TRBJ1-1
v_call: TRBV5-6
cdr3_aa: ASSRFLGPRGGTEAF

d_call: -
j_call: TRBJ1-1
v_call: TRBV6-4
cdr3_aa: ASSDSIGNTEAF

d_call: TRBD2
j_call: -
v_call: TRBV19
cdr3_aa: ASRETSGTNIQY

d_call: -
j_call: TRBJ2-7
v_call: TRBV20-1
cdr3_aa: SAPKRREQY

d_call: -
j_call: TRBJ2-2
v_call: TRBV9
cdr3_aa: ASSLQDTGELF

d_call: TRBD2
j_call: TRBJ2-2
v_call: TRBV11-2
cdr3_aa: ASSRRAGGPVGELF

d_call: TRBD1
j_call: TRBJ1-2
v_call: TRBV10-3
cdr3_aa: ATSLGTGNYGYT

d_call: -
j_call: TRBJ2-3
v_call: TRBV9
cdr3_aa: ASSVSRDTQY

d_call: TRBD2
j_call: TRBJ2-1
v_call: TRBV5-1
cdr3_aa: ASTLVLTSGRGSHNEQF

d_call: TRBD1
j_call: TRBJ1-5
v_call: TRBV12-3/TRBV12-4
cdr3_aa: ASSSPDRADQPQH

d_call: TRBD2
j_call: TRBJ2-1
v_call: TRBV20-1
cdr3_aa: SATKTSDYNEQF

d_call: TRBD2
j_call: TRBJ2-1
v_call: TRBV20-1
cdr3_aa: SALSGGAGNEQF

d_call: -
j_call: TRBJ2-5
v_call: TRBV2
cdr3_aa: ASSGVAEY

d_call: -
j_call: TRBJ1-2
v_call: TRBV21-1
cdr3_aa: ASSKDDKNYGYT

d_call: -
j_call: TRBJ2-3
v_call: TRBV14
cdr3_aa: ASRKWASTDTQY

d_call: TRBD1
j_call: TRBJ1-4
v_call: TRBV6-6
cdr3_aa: ASRTGARGANEKLF

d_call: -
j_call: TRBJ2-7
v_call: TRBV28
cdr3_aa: ASSHITSTNEQY

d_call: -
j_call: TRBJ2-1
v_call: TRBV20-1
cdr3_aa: SARRPGRSSYNEQF